The entry below gives a single TCR beta chain sequence along with its context. Its target is not known. The data were taken from a study of cytomegalovirus exposure and HLA in healthy donors. About the study: It was reported in a later analysis that the 120 validation repertoires used the same platform as the 666 first-cohort repertoires.

V lost 4 bases and J 3 bases, leaving 19 bases between the germline ends. The germline gives CDR1 SGHRS, CDR2 YFSETQ. CDR3 length equals 16 residues. General study results and limits: Reports indicated that the classifier achieved high specificity and sensitivity in diagnosing cytomegalovirus status. Investigators reported fewer than 200 TCR beta chains as tied to cytomegalovirus. Whilst most TCR sequences proved rare, a subset of public TCRs occurred across many donors.

Repertoires were generated with immunoSEQ multiplex PCR, while TCRdb's copy carries only in-frame clones and drops some. Of roughly 150,000 clones listed, 75% to 90% are singletons. Sequenced sample: PBMCs. V usage is TRBV5-1 and J usage is TRBJ1-2, with TRBD1 as a possible D gene (6 bases). The TCR sequence derives from a woman under 30 in good health and CMV-seronegative. The CDR3 region is CASSNGGREGHYGYTF. CDR3 sequence (DNA): TGCGCCAGCAGCAATGGGGGCAGGGAAGGCCACTATGGCTACACCTTC.